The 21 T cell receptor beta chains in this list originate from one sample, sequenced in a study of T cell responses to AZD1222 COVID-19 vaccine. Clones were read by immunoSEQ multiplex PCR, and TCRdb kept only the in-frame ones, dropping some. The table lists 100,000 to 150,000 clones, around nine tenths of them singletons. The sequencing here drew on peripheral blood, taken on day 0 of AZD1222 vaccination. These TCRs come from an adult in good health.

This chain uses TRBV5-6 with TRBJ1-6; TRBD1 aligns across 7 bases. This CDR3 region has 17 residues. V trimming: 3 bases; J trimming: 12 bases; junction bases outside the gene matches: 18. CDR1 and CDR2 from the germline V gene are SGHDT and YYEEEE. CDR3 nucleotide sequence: TGTGCCAGCAGCTCTAGACTAGGCGGGACAGTGCCAGTACCCCTCCACTTT. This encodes CASSSRLGGTVPVPLHF.

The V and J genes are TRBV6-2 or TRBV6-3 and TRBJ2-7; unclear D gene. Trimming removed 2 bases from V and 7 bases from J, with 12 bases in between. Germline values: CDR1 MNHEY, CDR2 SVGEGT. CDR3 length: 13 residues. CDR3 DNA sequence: TGTGCCAGCAGTTACATAGCTCTGGGGGAGCAGTACTTC. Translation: CASSYIALGEQYF.

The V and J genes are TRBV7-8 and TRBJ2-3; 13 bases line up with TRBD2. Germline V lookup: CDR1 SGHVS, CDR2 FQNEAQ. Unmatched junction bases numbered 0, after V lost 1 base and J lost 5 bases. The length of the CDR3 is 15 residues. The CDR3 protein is CASSLGLAGGDTQYF. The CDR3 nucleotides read TGTGCCAGCAGCTTAGGACTAGCGGGAGGAGATACGCAGTATTTT.

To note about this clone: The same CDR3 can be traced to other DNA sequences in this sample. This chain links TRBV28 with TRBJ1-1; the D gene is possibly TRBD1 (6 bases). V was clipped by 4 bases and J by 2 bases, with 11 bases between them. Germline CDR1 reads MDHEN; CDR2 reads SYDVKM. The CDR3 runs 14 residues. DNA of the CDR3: TGTGCCAGCAGTTCTCGGACAGAAAACACTGAAGCTTTCTTT. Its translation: CASSSRTENTEAFF. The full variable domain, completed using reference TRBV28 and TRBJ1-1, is DVKVTQSSRYLVKRTGEKVFLECVQDMDHENMFWYRQDPGLGLRLIYFSYDVKMKEKGDIPEGYSVSREKKERFSLILESASTNQTSMYLCASSSRTENTEAFFGQGTRLTVV.

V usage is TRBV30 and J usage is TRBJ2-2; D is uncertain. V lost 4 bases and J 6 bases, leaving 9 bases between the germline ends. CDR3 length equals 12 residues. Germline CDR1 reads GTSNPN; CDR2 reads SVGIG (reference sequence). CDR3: CAWNLVSGELFF. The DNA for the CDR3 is TGTGCCTGGAATTTGGTGTCCGGGGAGCTGTTTTTT.

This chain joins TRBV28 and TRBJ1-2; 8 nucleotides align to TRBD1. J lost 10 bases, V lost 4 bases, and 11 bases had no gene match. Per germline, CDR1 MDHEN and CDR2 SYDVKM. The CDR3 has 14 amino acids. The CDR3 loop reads CASSSTRTGLAYTF. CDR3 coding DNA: TGTGCCAGCAGTTCGACTCGGACAGGGTTGGCCTACACCTTC.

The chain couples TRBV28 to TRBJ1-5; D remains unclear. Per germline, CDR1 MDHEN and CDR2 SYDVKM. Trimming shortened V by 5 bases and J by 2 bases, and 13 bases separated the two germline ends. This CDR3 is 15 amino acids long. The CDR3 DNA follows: TGTGCCAGCAGTCCCTTAGGGAGAGGCAATCAGCCCCAGCATTTT. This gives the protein CASSPLGRGNQPQHF.

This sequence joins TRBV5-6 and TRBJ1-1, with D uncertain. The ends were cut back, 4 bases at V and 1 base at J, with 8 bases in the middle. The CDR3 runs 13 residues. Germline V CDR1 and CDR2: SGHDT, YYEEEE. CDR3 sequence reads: CASSLGRNTEAFF. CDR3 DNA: TGTGCCAGCAGCCTCGGACGGAACACTGAAGCTTTCTTT.

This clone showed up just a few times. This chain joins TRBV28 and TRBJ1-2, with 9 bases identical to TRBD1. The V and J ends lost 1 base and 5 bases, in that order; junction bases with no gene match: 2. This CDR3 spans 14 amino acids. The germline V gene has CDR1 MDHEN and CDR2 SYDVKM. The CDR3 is CASSLLTGGYGYTF. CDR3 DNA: TGTGCCAGCAGTTTATTGACAGGGGGGTATGGCTACACCTTC.

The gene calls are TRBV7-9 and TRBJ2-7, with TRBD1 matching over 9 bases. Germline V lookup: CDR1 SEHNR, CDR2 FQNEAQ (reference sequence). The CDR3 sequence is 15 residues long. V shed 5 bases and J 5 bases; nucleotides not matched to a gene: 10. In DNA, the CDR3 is TGTGCCAGCAGCCCTTCCCGGACAGGGGTTAACGAGCAGTACTTC. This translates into CASSPSRTGVNEQYF.

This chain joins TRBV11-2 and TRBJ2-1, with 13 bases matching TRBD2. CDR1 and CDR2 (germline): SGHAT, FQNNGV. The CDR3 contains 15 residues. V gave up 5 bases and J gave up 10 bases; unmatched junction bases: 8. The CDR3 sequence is CASSPRLAGGGEQFF. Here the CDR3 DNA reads TGTGCCAGCAGCCCCCGACTAGCGGGAGGCGGAGAGCAGTTCTTC.

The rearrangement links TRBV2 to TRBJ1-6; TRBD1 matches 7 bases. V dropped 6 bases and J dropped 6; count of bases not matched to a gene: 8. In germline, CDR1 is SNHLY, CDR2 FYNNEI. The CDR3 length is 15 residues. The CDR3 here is CASSYGQEINSPLHF. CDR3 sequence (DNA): TGTGCCAGCAGCTATGGACAGGAAATTAATTCACCCCTCCACTTT. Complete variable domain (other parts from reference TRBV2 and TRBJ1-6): EPEVTQTPSHQVTQMGQEVILRCVPISNHLYFYWYRQILGQKVEFLVSFYNNEISEKSEIFDDQFSVERPDGSNFTLKIRSTKLEDSAMYFCASSYGQEINSPLHFGNGTRLTVT.

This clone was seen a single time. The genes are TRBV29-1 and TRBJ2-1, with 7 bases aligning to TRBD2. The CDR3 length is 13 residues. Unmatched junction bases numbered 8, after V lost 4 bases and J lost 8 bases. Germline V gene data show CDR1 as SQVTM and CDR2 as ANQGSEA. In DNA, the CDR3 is TGCAGCGTTGCCTTCGGGACTAAGGATGAGCAGTTCTTC. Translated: CSVAFGTKDEQFF.

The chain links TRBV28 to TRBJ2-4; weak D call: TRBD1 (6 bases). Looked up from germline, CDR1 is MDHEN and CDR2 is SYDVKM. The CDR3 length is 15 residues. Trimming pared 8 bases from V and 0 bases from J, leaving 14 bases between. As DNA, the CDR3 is TGTGCCAGCGTGGCAGGGGCCGGAGCCAAAAACATTCAGTACTTC. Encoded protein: CASVAGAGAKNIQYF.

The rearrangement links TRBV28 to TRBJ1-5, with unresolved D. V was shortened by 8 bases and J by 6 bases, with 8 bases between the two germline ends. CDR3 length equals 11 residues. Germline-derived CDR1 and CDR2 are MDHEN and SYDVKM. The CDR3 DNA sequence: TGTGCCAGCGGGTACCCTCAGCCCCAGCATTTT. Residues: CASGYPQPQHF. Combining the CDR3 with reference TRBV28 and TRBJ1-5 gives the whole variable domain DVKVTQSSRYLVKRTGEKVFLECVQDMDHENMFWYRQDPGLGLRLIYFSYDVKMKEKGDIPEGYSVSREKKERFSLILESASTNQTSMYLCASGYPQPQHFGDGTRLSIL.

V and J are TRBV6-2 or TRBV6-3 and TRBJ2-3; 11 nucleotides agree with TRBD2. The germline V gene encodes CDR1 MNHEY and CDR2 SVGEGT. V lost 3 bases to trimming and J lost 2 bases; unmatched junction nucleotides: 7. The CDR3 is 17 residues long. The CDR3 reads CASSYQLGLADTDTQYF. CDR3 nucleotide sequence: TGTGCCAGCAGTTATCAGTTGGGACTAGCGGACACAGATACGCAGTATTTT.

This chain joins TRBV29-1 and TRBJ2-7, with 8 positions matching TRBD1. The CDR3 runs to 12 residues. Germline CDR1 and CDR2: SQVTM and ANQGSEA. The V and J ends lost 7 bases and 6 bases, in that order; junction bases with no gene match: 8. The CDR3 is CSADRGQGEQYF. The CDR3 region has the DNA TGCAGCGCCGACAGGGGCCAGGGCGAGCAGTACTTC.

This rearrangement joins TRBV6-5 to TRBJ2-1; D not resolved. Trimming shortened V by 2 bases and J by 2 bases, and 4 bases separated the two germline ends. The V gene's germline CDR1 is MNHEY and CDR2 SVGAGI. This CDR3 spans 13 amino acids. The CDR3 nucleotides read TGTGCCAGCAGTTACCCCACCTACAATGAGCAGTTCTTC. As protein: CASSYPTYNEQFF.

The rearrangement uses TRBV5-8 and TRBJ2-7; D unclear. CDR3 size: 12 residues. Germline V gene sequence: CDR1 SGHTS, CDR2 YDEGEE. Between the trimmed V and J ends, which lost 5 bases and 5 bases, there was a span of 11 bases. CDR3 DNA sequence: TGTGCCAGCAGTGCGGTTTCCCACGAGCAGTACTTC. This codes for CASSAVSHEQYF.

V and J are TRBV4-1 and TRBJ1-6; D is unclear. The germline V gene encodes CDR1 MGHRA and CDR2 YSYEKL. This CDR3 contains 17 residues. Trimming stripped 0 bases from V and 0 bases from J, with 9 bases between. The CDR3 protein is CASSQDERSSYNSPLHF. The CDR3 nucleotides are TGCGCCAGCAGCCAAGATGAGCGGAGCTCCTATAATTCACCCCTCCACTTT.

CDR3 region: CASLKVLMNTEAFF. The DNA for the CDR3 is TGTGCCAGCTTAAAGGTGCTGATGAACACTGAAGCTTTCTTT. The V call is TRBV28, the J call TRBJ1-1; no definite D call. Germline-derived CDR1 and CDR2 are MDHEN and SYDVKM. This CDR3 has 14 amino acids. V was cut by 8 bases and J by 0 bases, with 13 bases left in between.